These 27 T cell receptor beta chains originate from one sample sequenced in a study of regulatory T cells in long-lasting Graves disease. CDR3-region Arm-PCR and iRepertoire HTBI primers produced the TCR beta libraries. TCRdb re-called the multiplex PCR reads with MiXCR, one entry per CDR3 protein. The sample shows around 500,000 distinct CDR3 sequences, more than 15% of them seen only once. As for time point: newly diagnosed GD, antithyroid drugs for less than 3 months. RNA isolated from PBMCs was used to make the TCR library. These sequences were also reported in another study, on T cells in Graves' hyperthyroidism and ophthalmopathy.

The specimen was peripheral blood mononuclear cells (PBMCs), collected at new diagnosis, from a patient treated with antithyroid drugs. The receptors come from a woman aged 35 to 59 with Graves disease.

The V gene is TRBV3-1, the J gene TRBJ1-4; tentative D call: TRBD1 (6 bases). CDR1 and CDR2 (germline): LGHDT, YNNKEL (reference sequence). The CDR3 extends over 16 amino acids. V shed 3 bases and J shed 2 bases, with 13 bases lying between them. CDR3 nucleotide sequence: TGTGCCAGCAGCCATAGAGGGACACTTACTAATGAAAAACTGTTTTTT. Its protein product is CASSHRGTLTNEKLFF.

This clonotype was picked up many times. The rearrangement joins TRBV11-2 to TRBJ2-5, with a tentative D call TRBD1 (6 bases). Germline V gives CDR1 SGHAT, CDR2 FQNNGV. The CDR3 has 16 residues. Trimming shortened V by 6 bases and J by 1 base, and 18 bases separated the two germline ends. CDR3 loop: CASRNTQWGLQETQYF. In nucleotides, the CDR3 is TGTGCCAGCAGAAACACTCAGTGGGGGCTCCAAGAGACCCAGTACTTC.

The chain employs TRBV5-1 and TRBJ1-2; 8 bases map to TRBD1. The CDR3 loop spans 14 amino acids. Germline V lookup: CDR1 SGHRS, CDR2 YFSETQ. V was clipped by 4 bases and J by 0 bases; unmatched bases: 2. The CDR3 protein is CASSRTGTNYGYTF. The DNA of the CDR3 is TGCGCCAGCAGCCGGACAGGGACTAACTATGGCTACACCTTC.

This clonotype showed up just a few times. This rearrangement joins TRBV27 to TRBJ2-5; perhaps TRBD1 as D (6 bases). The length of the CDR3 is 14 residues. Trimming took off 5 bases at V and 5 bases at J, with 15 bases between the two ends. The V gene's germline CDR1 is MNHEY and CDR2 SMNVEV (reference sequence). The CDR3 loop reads CASSQTGWRETQYF. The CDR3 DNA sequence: TGTGCCAGCAGTCAAACAGGGTGGCGGGAGACCCAGTACTTC.

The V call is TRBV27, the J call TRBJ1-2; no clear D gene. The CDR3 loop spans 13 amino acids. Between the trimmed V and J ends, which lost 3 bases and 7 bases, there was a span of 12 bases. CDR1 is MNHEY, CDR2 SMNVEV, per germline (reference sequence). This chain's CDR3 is CASSFGQAGGYTF. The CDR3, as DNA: TGTGCCAGCAGTTTCGGGCAGGCGGGTGGCTACACCTTC.

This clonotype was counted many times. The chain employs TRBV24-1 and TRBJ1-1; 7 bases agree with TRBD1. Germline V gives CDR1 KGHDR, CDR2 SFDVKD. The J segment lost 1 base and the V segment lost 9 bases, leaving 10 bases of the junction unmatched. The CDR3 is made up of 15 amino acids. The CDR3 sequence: CATLRQGKGNTEAFF. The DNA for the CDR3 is TGTGCCACCCTTCGACAGGGTAAGGGGAACACTGAAGCTTTCTTT.

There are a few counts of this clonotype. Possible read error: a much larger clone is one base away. The CDR3 region is CASTSGTGVEKLLF. The CDR3 nucleotides read TGTGCCAGCACATCCGGGACAGGGGTTGAAAAACTGCTTTTT. The J gene is TRBJ1-4, the V gene TRBV7-2, with TRBD1 matching 10 bases. The CDR3 length is 14 residues. CDR1 and CDR2 from the germline V gene are SGHTA and FQGNSA.

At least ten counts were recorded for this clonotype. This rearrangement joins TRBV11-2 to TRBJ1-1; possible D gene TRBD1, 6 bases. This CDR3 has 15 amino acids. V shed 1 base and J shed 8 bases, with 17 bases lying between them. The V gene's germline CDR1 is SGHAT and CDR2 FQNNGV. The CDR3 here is CASSLGVWGRPEAFF. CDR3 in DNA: TGTGCCAGCAGCTTAGGAGTATGGGGGCGCCCCGAAGCTTTCTTT.

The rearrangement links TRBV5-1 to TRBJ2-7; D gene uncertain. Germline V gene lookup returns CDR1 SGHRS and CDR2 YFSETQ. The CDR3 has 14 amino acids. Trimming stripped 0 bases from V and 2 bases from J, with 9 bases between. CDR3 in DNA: TGCGCCAGCAGCTTGGTCCAGAACCCCTACGAGCAGTACTTC. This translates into CASSLVQNPYEQYF. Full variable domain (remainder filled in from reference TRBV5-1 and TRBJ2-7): KAGVTQTPRYLIKTRGQQVTLSCSPISGHRSVSWYQQTPGQGLQFLFEYFSETQRNKGNFPGRFSGRQFSNSRSEMNVSTLELGDSALYLCASSLVQNPYEQYFGPGTRLTVT.

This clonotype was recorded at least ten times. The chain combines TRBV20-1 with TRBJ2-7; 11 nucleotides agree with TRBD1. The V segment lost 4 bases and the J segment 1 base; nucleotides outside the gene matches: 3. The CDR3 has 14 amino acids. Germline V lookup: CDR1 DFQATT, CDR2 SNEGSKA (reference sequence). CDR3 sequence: CSATGQGASYEQYF. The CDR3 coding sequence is TGCAGTGCTACAGGACAGGGGGCTTCCTACGAGCAGTACTTC.

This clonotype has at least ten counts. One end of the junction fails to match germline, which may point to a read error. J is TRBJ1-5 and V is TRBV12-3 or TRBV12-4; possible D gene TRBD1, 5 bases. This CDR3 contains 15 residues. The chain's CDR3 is CASSPLTVGNEPQHF. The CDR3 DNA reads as TGCGCCAGCAGTCCTCTGACAGTGGGCAATGAACCCCAGCATTTT.

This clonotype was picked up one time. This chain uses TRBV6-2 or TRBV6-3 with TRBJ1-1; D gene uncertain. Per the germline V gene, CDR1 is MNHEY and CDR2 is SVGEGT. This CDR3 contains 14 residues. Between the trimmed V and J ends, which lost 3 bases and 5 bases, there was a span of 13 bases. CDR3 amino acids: CASSYSAGRTEAFF. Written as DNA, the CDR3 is TGTGCCAGCAGTTATTCGGCGGGGAGGACTGAAGCTTTCTTT.

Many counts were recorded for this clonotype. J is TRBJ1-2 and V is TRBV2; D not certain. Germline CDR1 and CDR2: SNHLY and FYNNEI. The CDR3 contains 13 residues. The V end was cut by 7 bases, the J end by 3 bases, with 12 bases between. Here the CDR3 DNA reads TGTGCCAGCACCCCGGAGGGCCACTATGGCTACACCTTC. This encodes CASTPEGHYGYTF.

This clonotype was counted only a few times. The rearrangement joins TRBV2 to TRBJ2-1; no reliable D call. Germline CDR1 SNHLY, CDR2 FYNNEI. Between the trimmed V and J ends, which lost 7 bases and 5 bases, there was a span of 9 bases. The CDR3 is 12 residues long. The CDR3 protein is CASMRLHNEQFF. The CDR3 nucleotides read TGTGCCAGCATGAGGCTCCACAATGAGCAGTTCTTC. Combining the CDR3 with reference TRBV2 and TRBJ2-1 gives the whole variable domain EPEVTQTPSHQVTQMGQEVILRCVPISNHLYFYWYRQILGQKVEFLVSFYNNEISEKSEIFDDQFSVERPDGSNFTLKIRSTKLEDSAMYFCASMRLHNEQFFGPGTRLTVL.

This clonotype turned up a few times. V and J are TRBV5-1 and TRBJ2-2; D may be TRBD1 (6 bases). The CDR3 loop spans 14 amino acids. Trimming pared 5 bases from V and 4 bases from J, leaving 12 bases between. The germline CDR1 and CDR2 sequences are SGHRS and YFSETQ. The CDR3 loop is CASRSTGSTGELFF. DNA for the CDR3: TGCGCCAGCAGGTCGACAGGTAGCACCGGGGAGCTGTTTTTT.

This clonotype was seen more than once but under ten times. CDR3 protein: CASSQKGQKVAYNSPLHF. CDR3 in DNA: TGTGCCAGCAGCCAGAAGGGACAGAAGGTCGCCTATAATTCACCCCTCCACTTT. The chain carries TRBV5-6 and TRBJ1-6, with 7 bases lining up with TRBD1. This CDR3 comprises 18 residues. V dropped 4 bases and J dropped 2; count of bases not matched to a gene: 12. The germline V gene encodes CDR1 SGHDT and CDR2 YYEEEE.

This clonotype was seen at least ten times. This CDR3 is CSVEKPPGQWNEQFF. The CDR3 nucleotides read TGCAGCGTTGAAAAGCCCCCCGGACAGTGGAATGAGCAGTTCTTC. The genes are TRBV29-1 and TRBJ2-1, with D possibly TRBD1 on 6 matching bases. V lost 2 bases and J 7 bases, leaving 18 bases between the germline ends. Germline V CDR1 and CDR2: SQVTM, ANQGSEA. The CDR3 has 15 amino acids.

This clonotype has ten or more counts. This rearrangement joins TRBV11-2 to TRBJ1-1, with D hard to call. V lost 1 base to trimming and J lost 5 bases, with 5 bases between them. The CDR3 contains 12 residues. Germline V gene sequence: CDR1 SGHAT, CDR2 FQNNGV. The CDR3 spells CASSLVLTEAFF. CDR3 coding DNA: TGTGCCAGCAGCTTAGTGCTGACTGAAGCTTTCTTT.

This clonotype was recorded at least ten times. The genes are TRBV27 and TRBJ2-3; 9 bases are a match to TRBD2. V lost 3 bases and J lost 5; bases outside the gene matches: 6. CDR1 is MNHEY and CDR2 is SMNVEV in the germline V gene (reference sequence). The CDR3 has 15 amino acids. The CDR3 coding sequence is TGTGCCAGCAGTTTTTGGGCGGGGGGGCAAGATACGCAGTATTTT. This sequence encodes CASSFWAGGQDTQYF.

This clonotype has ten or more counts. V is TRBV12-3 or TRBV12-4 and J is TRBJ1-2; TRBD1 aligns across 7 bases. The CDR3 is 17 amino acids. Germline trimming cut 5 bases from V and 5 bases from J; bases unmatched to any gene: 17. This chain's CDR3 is CASSGSSGQNLIYGYTF. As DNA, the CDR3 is TGTGCCAGCAGTGGAAGTTCGGGACAGAATTTGATTTATGGCTACACCTTC.

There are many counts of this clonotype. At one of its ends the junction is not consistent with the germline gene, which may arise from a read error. The CDR3 sequence: CVSSVGNLNTEAFF. Here the CDR3 DNA reads TGTGTCAGCAGCGTCGGCAATCTGAACACTGAAGCTTTCTTT. The chain carries TRBV9 and TRBJ1-1, with unresolved D. The CDR3 extends over 14 amino acids. In germline, CDR1 is SGDLS, CDR2 YYNGEE.

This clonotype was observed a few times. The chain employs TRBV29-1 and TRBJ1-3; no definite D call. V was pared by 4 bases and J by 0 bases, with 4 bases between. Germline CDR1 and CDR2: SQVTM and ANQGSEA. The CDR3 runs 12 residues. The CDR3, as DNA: TGCAGCGTTGTTAACTCTGGAAACACCATATATTTT. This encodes CSVVNSGNTIYF.

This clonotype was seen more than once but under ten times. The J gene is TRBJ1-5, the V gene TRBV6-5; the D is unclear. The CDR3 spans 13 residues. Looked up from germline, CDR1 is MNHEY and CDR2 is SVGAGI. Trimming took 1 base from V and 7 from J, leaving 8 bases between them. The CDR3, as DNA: TGTGCCAGCAGTTACTACACCGAGCAGCCCCAGCATTTT. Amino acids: CASSYYTEQPQHF.

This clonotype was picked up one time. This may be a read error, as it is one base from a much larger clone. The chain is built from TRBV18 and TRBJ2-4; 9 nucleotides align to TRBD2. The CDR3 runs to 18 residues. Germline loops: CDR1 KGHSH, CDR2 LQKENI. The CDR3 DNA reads TGTGCCAGCTCACCGGCCGCGGGGGGGCCGTCGTACAAAGACATTCAGTACTTC. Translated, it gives CASSPAAGGPSYKDIQYF.

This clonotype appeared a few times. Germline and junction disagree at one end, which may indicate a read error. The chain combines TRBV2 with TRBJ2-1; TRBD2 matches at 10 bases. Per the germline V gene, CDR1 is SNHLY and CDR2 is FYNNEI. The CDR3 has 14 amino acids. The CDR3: CAISRTSGYNEQFF. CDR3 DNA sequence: TGTGCCATCAGTCGGACTAGCGGATACAATGAGCAGTTCTTC.

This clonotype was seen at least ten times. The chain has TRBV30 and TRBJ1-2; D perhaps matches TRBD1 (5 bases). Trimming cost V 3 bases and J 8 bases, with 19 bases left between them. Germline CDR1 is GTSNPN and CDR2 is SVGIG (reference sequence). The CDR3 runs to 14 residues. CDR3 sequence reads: CAWRGTALGGGYTF. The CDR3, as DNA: TGTGCCTGGAGAGGGACTGCCTTGGGAGGCGGCTACACCTTC.

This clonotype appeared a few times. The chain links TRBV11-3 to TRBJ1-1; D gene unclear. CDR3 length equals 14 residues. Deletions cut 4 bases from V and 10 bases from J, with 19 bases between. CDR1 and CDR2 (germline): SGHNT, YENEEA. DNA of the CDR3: TGTGCCAGCAGCTATGGGTTGACATCGGAGGGAGCTTTCTTT. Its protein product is CASSYGLTSEGAFF.